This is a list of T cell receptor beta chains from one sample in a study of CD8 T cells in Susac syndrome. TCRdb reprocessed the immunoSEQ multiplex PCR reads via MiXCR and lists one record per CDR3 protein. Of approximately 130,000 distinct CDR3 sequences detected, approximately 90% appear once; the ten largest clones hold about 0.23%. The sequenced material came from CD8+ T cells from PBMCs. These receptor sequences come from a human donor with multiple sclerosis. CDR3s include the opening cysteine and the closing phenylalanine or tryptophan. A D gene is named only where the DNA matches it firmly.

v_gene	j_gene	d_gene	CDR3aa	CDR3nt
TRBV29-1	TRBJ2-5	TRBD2	CSGTGTSGREAETQYF	TGCAGCGGGACCGGGACTAGCGGGAGGGAGGCAGAGACCCAGTACTTC
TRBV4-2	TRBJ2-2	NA	CASSPVDLNTGELFF	TGTGCCAGCAGCCCCGTAGACCTAAACACCGGGGAGCTGTTTTTT
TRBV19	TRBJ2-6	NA	CASTWQASGANVLTF	TGTGCCAGTACGTGGCAGGCCTCTGGGGCCAACGTCCTGACTTTC
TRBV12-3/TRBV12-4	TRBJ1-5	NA	CASSFVGNQPQHF	TGTGCCAGCAGTTTTGTAGGCAATCAGCCCCAGCATTTT
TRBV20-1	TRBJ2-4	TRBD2	CSARAGTSGRAIIQYF	TGCAGTGCTAGAGCCGGGACTAGCGGGAGGGCCATCATTCAGTACTTC
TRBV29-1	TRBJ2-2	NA	CSVWSGELFF	TGCAGCGTTTGGAGCGGGGAGCTGTTTTTT
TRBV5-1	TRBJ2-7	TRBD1	CASSLEFRGGQGVEYF	TGCGCCAGCAGCTTGGAATTTAGGGGCGGACAGGGAGTAGAGTACTTC
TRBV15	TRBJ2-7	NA	CATSSSGTYEQYF	TGTGCCACCAGCAGTAGCGGAACCTACGAGCAGTACTTC
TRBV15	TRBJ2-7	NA	CATSPPREIHEQYF	TGTGCCACCAGCCCCCCAAGAGAGATACACGAGCAGTACTTC
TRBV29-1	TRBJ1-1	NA	CSVRGGGPEAFF	TGCAGCGTCCGCGGGGGGGGCCCTGAAGCTTTCTTT
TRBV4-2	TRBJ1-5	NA	CASSQALTPNQPQHF	TGTGCCAGCAGCCAAGCACTTACCCCCAATCAGCCCCAGCATTTT
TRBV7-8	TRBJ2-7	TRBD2	CASSPGLAGIMSYEQYF	TGTGCCAGCAGCCCTGGACTAGCGGGAATTATGTCCTACGAGCAGTACTTC
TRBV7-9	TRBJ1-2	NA	CASSLGPFEGINYGYTF	TGTGCCAGCAGCTTAGGTCCGTTTGAGGGGATTAACTATGGCTACACCTTC
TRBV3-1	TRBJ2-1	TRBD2	CASSQDSGRPFF	TGTGCCAGCAGCCAAGATAGCGGGAGGCCGTTCTTC
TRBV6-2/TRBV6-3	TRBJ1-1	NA	CASNSFGLANTEAFF	TGTGCCAGCAACTCTTTCGGACTGGCGAACACTGAAGCTTTCTTT
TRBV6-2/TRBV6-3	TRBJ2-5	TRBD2	CASSYHLAGEQETQYF	TGTGCCAGCAGTTACCACCTAGCGGGGGAGCAAGAGACCCAGTACTTC